One and the same sample provided the 13 T cell receptor beta chains below, sequenced in a study of Graves' ophthalmopathy and Graves' hyperthyroidism. Beta-chain TCR CDR3 regions were amplified from RNA transcripts. Following a first-round RT-PCR that used HTBI primers, a second-round multiplex PCR was carried out. TCRdb reprocessed the multiplex PCR reads with MiXCR, giving one entry per CDR3 protein. The table lists 1 million to 1.3 million distinct CDR3 sequences, about two fifths of them singletons, with 11% in the top ten. Material for sequencing was peripheral blood or thyroid tissue (not recorded which). All receptors derive from an adult man with Graves' hyperthyroidism.

The V call is TRBV7-2, the J call TRBJ1-5; 8 nucleotides line up with TRBD1. The V segment lost 5 bases and the J segment 11 bases; nucleotides outside the gene matches: 17. There are 16 residues in the CDR3. The germline V gene has CDR1 SGHTA and CDR2 FQGNSA. In DNA, the CDR3 is TGTGCCAGCAGCCTAAGGCGGACAGGGAAACAAGAGACCCAGCATTTT. Translated, it gives CASSLRRTGKQETQHF.

This clonotype appeared many times. V and J are TRBV7-9 and TRBJ1-2; unclear D gene. Germline values: CDR1 SEHNR, CDR2 FQNEAQ (reference sequence). The CDR3 runs to 15 residues. Trimming removed 5 bases at V and 3 bases at J, with 16 bases between. The CDR3 reads CASSLEVATDYGYTF. The CDR3 coding sequence is TGTGCCAGCAGCCTGGAAGTTGCGACCGACTATGGCTACACCTTC.

In DNA, the CDR3 is TGTGCCAGCAGCCAGGGGGGGATCAAGTATGGCTACACCTTC. It yields the protein CASSQGGIKYGYTF. The chain carries TRBV11-2 and TRBJ1-2; 7 bases are a match to TRBD1. CDR1 and CDR2 (germline): SGHAT, FQNNGV. The junction had 8 bases not matched to a gene; V was cut back by 5 bases and J by 5 bases. The CDR3 consists of 14 residues.

The CDR3 region has the DNA TGCGGCGCCTCACAAGGGGGGTTTAATCAGCCCCAGCATTTT. Residues: CGASQGGFNQPQHF. V and J are TRBV29-1 and TRBJ1-5, with D perhaps TRBD1 (6 bases). There are 14 residues in the CDR3. Germline V gives CDR1 SQVTM, CDR2 ANQGSEA. The full variable domain, its missing parts supplied by reference TRBV29-1 and TRBJ1-5, is SAVISQKPSRDICQRGTSLTIQCQVDSQVTMMFWYRQQPGQSLTLIATANQGSEATYESGFVIDKFPISRPNLTFSTLTVSNMSPEDSSIYLCGASQGGFNQPQHFGDGTRLSIL.

This clonotype was counted ten times or more. This chain connects TRBV7-6 to TRBJ1-4; D call uncertain. The CDR3 contains 13 residues. V was clipped by 5 bases and J by 7 bases, with 11 bases between them. Germline CDR1 is SGHVS and CDR2 is FNYEAQ. CDR3 coding DNA: TGTGCCAGCAGCCCGGGGAGAACTGAAAAACTGTTTTTT. Protein: CASSPGRTEKLFF.

In regard to this clonotype: This may come from a read error, since a much larger clone is one base off. The rearrangement uses TRBV7-2 and TRBJ1-1, with TRBD1 as a possible D gene (5 bases). CDR3 length: 11 residues. CDR1 and CDR2 (germline): SGHTA, FQGNSA. The CDR3 DNA reads TGTGCCGGCAGGAGAAACAGGGAAGCTTTCTTT. This gives the protein CAGRRNREAFF.

The chain joins TRBV29-1 to TRBJ1-3; possible D gene TRBD1, 5 bases. The CDR3 has 13 residues. Trimming stripped 7 bases from V and 2 bases from J, with 12 bases between. Germline assignment: CDR1 SQVTM and CDR2 ANQGSEA. The DNA for the CDR3 is TGCAGCGGAATGGGCAGGGCTGGAAACACCATATATTTT. Translation gives CSGMGRAGNTIYF.

J is TRBJ1-2 and V is TRBV6-6; TRBD1 agrees at 7 bases. Germline loops: CDR1 MNHNY, CDR2 SVGAGI (reference sequence). This CDR3 has 15 amino acids. The J segment lost 4 bases and the V segment lost 7 bases, leaving 12 bases of the junction unmatched. The CDR3 loop reads CASIPAQGVAYGYTF. Written as DNA, the CDR3 is TGTGCCAGCATCCCGGCCCAGGGGGTAGCCTATGGCTACACCTTC.

This clonotype has more than one count but fewer than ten. V usage is TRBV5-1 and J usage is TRBJ2-2, with D unclear. From germline, CDR1 is SGHRS and CDR2 YFSETQ. The germline V and J ends were trimmed by 5 bases and 2 bases, with 13 bases remaining between them. This CDR3 region has 15 residues. The CDR3: CASSFAQRNTGELFF. CDR3 sequence (DNA): TGCGCCAGCAGTTTCGCGCAGAGAAACACCGGGGAGCTGTTTTTT.

This clonotype showed up just once. The junction and the germline gene differ at one end; a read error may be behind it. The V gene is TRBV7-2, the J gene TRBJ1-5; no firm D call. This CDR3 is 15 amino acids long. CDR1 is SGHTA, CDR2 FQGNSA, per germline. In nucleotides, the CDR3 is TGCGCCAGCAGCCAAGCGGACTCCCTCAATCAGCCCCAGCATTTT. Amino acid sequence: CASSQADSLNQPQHF.

The chain carries TRBV6-5 and TRBJ1-2; 9 bases match TRBD1. CDR3 length equals 13 residues. Germline values: CDR1 MNHEY, CDR2 SVGAGI. V shed 6 bases, J shed 5 bases, and the junction held 4 bases outside the gene matches. The DNA of the CDR3 is TGTGCCAGCAGAACAGGGGGCCCTTATGGCTACACCTTC. It specifies CASRTGGPYGYTF.

This clonotype appeared many times. This sequence joins TRBV10-3 and TRBJ2-7, with D unresolved. CDR1 and CDR2 from the germline V gene are ENHRY and SYGVKD. The CDR3 is 11 residues long. V dropped 6 bases and J dropped 4 bases, with 7 bases sitting between them. The CDR3, as DNA: TGTGCCATCAGGCAGGAGTACGAGCAGTACTTC. Protein product: CAIRQEYEQYF.

The V gene is TRBV18, the J gene TRBJ2-5; D unresolved. CDR1 and CDR2 (germline): KGHSH, LQKENI. V lost 1 base to trimming and J lost 6 bases, with 9 bases between them. This CDR3 region has 13 residues. The CDR3 region is CASSPRQKQTQYF. CDR3 bases: TGTGCCAGCTCACCACGTCAGAAACAGACCCAGTACTTC.